What follows describes a single TCR beta chain. The sample is drawn from a study of patients and donors after allogeneic stem cell transplantation. The CDR3 spans 15 residues. V shed 1 base, J shed 9 bases, and the junction held 11 bases outside the gene matches. The V gene's germline CDR1 is DFQATT and CDR2 SNEGSKA (reference sequence). TCRdb recomputed calls from the RT-PCR reads with MiXCR, one row per CDR3 protein. The sample includes hundreds of thousands of distinct CDR3 sequences, around 40% of them seen just once. Sequences were obtained from blood, either unsorted or a sorted T cell fraction (not recorded which). The chain joins TRBV20-1 to TRBJ2-1, with 8 bases identical to TRBD1. The receptor comes from a human donor who was either an allogeneic HSCT recipient or a stem cell or donor lymphocyte infusion donor (not recorded which). It is not recorded whose cells these are; they may come from a transplant donor. CDR3 region: CSARAPRTGSSEQFF. For the CDR3, the DNA is TGCAGTGCTAGAGCTCCTAGGACAGGGAGTAGTGAGCAGTTCTTC.